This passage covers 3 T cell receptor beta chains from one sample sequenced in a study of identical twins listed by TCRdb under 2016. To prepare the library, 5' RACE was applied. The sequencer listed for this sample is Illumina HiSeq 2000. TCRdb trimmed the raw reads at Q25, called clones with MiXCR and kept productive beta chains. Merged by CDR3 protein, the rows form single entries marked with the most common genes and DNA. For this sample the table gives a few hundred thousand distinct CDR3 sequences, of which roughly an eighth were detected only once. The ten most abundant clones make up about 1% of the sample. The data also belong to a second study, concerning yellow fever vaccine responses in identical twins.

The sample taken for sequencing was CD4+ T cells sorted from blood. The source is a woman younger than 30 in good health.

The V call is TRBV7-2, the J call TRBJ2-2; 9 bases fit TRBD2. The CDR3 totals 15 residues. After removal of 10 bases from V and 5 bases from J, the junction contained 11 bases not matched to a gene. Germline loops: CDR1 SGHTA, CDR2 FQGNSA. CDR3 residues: CATQVGRGGTGELFF. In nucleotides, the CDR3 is TGTGCCACCCAAGTCGGGCGGGGGGGTACCGGGGAGCTGTTTTTT.

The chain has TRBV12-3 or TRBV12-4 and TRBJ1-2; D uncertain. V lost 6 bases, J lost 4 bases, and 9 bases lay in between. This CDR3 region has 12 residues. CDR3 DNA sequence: TGTGCCAGCAGACCAGGAGGCTATGGCTACACCTTC. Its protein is CASRPGGYGYTF.

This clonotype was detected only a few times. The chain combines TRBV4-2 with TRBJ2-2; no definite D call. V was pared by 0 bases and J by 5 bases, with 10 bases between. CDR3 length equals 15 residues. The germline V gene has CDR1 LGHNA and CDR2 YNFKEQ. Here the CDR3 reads CASSQDLGKTGELFF. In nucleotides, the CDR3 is TGTGCCAGCAGCCAAGATCTGGGGAAAACCGGGGAGCTGTTTTTT.